These 4 T cell receptor beta chains originate from one sample sequenced in a study of T cell responses to AZD1222 COVID-19 vaccine. Some clones are missing from TCRdb's copy, which holds only in-frame ones; the method was immunoSEQ multiplex PCR. The table lists 95,000 to 110,000 clones, around 90% of them singletons, with over 7.5% in the top ten. The sequencing used peripheral blood, collected on day 0 of AZD1222 vaccination. Receptors were obtained from an adult in good health.

The rearrangement uses TRBV7-2 and TRBJ2-6, with TRBD1 matching 8 bases. The V gene's germline CDR1 is SGHTA and CDR2 FQGNSA. Germline trimming cut 3 bases from V and 0 bases from J; bases unmatched to any gene: 4. The CDR3 covers 17 residues. CDR3 protein: CASSFDRGNSGANVLTF. The CDR3 region has the DNA TGTGCCAGCAGCTTCGACAGGGGTAACTCTGGGGCCAACGTCCTGACTTTC.

This chain joins TRBV6-2 or TRBV6-3 and TRBJ1-2; no clear D. The CDR3 length is 15 residues. The germline V and J ends were trimmed by 2 bases and 4 bases, with 14 bases remaining between them. Germline values: CDR1 MNHEY, CDR2 SVGEGT. The CDR3 coding sequence is TGTGCCAGCAGTTACCGTGGGCAACTGATCTATGGCTACACCTTC. Its translation: CASSYRGQLIYGYTF.

This clone was seen a single time. This chain uses TRBV6-5 with TRBJ2-7; TRBD1 matches at 10 bases. The CDR3 is 15 amino acids. Per the germline V gene, CDR1 is MNHEY and CDR2 is SVGAGI. V shed 4 bases, J shed 4 bases, and the junction held 7 bases outside the gene matches. CDR3 DNA sequence: TGTGCCAGCAGTTTGACCGGGACAGGGGCGTACGAGCAGTACTTC. As protein: CASSLTGTGAYEQYF.

This chain connects TRBV7-2 to TRBJ1-1; D not certain. The germline CDR1 and CDR2 sequences are SGHTA and FQGNSA. This CDR3 is built from 15 residues. Trimming took off 3 bases at V and 4 bases at J, with 15 bases between the two ends. The CDR3 loop reads CASSFYLQSGTEAFF. In nucleotides, the CDR3 is TGTGCCAGCAGCTTTTATCTCCAGTCGGGCACTGAAGCTTTCTTT.